This T cell receptor beta chain was identified in a study of blood T cell repertoires in COVID-19. Across the study: Specimens from acute and convalescent COVID-19 originated in the United States, Italy and Spain. From T cells, B-cell-depleted T cells, or PBMCs came the material, which was cDNA or gDNA.

This CDR3 region has 13 residues. Trimming removed 7 bases from V and 3 bases from J, with 10 bases in between. Per germline, CDR1 SEHNR and CDR2 FQNEAQ (reference sequence). Self-reported history from a screening survey and questionnaire set each donor's cohort. Original processing methods: Counts of nucleated cells, estimated from reference gene primer amplification, were obtained. This table comes from immunoSEQ multiplex PCR, and its TCRdb copy is limited to in-frame clones, with some not included. D and trimming were read from the DNA, whereas the V and J calls and clone size are those reported in that table. This table has about 300,000 clones, nearly 90% appearing once.

The chain joins TRBV7-9 to TRBJ1-5, with D maybe TRBD1 (5 bases). This receptor was obtained from a woman aged 18-29 years with acute COVID-19. Sequenced: PBMCs or T cells enriched from blood (not recorded which). Here the CDR3 DNA reads TGTGCCAGCACCGGGGGGAACAATCAGCCCCAGCATTTT. Translated: CASTGGNNQPQHF. The whole variable domain, filled in from reference TRBV7-9 and TRBJ1-5, reads DTGVSQNPRHKITKRGQNVTFRCDPISEHNRLYWYRQTLGQGPEFLTYFQNEAQLEKSRLLSDRFSAERPKGSFSTLEIQRTEQGDSAMYLCASTGGNNQPQHFGDGTRLSIL.